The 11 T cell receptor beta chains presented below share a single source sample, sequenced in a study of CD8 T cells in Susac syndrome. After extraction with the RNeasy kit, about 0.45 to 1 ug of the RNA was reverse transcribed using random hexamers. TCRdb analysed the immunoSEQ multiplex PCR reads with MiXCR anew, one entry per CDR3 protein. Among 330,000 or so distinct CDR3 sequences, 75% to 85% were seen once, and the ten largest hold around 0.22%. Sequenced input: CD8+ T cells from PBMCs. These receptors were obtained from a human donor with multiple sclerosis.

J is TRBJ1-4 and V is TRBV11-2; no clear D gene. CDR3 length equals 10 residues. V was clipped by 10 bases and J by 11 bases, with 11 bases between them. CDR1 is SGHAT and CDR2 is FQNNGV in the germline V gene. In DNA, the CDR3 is TGTGCCACCCGGACCAACAAACTGTTTTTT. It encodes CATRTNKLFF.

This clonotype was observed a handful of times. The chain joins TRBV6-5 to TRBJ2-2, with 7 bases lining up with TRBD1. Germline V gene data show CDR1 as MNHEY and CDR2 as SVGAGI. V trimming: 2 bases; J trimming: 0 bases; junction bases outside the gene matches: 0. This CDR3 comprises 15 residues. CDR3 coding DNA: TGTGCCAGCAGTTACGGGACAGCGAACACCGGGGAGCTGTTTTTT. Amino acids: CASSYGTANTGELFF.

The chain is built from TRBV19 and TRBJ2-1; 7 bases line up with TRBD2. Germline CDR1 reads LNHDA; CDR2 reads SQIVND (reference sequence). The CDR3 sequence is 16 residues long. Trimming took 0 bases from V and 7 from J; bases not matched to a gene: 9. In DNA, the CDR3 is TGTGCCAGTAGTATAGAGGGGAGACTAGCAGCTAATGAGCAGTTCTTC. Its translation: CASSIEGRLAANEQFF.

This CDR3 is CSVEFVLAGPNTGELFF. The DNA of the CDR3 is TGCAGCGTTGAGTTCGTACTAGCGGGACCGAACACCGGGGAGCTGTTTTTT. The J gene is TRBJ2-2, the V gene TRBV29-1, with 10 bases aligning to TRBD2. Per germline, CDR1 SQVTM and CDR2 ANQGSEA. The V segment lost 3 bases and the J segment 0 bases; nucleotides outside the gene matches: 7. The CDR3 contains 17 residues.

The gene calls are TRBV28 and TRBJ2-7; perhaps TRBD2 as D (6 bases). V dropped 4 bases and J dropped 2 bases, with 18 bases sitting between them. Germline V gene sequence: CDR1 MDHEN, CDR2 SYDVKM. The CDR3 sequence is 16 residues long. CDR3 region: CASSSMAAGGAYEQYF. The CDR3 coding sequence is TGTGCCAGCAGTTCAATGGCGGCGGGCGGGGCCTACGAGCAGTACTTC.

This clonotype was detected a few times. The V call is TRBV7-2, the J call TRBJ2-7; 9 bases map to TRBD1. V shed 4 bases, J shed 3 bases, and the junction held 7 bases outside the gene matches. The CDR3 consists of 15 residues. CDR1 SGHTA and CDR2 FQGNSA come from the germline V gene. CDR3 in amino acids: CASSYATGGGYEQYF. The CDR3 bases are TGTGCCAGCAGCTATGCGACAGGGGGGGGCTACGAGCAGTACTTC.

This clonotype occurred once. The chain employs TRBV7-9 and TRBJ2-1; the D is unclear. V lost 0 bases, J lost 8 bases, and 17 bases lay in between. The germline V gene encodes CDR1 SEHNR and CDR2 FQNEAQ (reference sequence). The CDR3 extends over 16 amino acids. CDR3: CASSLAGRLSLHEQFF. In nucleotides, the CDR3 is TGTGCCAGCAGCTTAGCAGGTCGACTGTCGCTACATGAGCAGTTCTTC.

The CDR3 DNA follows: TGTGCCAGCAGCCTCAGGGGTATGTCCTACGAGCAGTACTTC. Translation gives CASSLRGMSYEQYF. This chain links TRBV16 with TRBJ2-7, with D perhaps TRBD1 (6 bases). V was trimmed by 4 bases and J by 1 base, leaving 11 bases between them. The CDR3 is made up of 14 amino acids. Germline V gene data show CDR1 as KGHSY and CDR2 as FQNENV.

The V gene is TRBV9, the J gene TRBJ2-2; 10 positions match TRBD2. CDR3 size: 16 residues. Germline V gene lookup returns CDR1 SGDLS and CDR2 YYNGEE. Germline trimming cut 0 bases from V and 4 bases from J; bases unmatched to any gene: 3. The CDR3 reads CASSVELAGVTGELFF. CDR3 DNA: TGTGCCAGCAGCGTAGAGCTAGCGGGAGTCACCGGGGAGCTGTTTTTT.

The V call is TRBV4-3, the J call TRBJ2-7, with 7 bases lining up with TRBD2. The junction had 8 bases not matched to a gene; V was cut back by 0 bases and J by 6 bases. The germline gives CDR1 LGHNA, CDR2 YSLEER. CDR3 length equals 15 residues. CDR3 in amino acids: CASSQDRAGAFEQYF. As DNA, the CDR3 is TGCGCCAGCAGCCAAGATCGGGCGGGAGCTTTCGAGCAGTACTTC.

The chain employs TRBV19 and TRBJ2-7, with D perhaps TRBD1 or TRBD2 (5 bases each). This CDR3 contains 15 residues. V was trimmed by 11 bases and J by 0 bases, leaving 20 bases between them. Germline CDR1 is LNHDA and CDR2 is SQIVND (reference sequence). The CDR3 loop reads CASRAAGSASYEQYF. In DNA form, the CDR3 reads TGTGCCTCCAGAGCGGCAGGGTCGGCCTCCTACGAGCAGTACTTC.